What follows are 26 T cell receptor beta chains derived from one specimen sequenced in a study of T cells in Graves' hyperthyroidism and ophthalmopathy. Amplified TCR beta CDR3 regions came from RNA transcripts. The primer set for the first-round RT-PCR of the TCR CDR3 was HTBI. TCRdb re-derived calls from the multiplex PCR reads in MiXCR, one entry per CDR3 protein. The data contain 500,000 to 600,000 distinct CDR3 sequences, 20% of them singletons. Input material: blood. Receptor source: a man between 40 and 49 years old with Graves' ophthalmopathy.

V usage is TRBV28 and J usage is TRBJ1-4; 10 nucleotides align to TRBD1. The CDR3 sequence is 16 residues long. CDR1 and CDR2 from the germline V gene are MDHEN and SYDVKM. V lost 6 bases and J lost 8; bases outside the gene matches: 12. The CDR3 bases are TGTGCCAGCAGGGCCCCGGGACAGGGGATAAAAGAAAAACTGTTTTTT. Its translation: CASRAPGQGIKEKLFF.

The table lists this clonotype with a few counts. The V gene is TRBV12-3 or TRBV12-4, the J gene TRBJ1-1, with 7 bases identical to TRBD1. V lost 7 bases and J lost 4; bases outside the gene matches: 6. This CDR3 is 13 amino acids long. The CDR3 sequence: CASNIGQVTEAFF. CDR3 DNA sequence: TGTGCCAGCAATATAGGACAGGTCACTGAAGCTTTCTTT.

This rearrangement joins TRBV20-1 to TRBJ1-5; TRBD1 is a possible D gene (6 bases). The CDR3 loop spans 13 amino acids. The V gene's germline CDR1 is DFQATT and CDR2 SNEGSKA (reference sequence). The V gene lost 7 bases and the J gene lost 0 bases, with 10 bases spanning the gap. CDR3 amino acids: CSVTDSSNQPQHF. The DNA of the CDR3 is TGCAGTGTTACGGACAGTAGCAATCAGCCCCAGCATTTT.

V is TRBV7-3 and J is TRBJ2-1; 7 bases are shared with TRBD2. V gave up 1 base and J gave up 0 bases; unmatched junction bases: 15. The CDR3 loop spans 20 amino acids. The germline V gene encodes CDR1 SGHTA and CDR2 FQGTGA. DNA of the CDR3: TGTGCCAGCAGCTTAATAGGAGCCGCGGGGGTACCCAGCTCCTACAATGAGCAGTTCTTC. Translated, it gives CASSLIGAAGVPSSYNEQFF.

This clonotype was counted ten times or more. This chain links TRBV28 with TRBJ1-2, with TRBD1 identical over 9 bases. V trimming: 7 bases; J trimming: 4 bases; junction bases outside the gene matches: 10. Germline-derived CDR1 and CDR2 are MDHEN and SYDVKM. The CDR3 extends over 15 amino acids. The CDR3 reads CASTTGTGKFYGYTF. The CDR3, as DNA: TGTGCCAGCACCACTGGGACAGGGAAGTTCTATGGCTACACCTTC.

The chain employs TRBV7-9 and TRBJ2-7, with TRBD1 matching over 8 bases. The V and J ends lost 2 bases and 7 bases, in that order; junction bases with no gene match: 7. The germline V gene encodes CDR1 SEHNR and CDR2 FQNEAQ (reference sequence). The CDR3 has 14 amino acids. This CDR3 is CASSLIGQGGEQYF. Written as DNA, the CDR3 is TGTGCCAGCAGCTTAATCGGACAGGGTGGGGAGCAGTACTTC. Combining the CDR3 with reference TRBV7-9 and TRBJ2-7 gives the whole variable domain DTGVSQNPRHKITKRGQNVTFRCDPISEHNRLYWYRQTLGQGPEFLTYFQNEAQLEKSRLLSDRFSAERPKGSFSTLEIQRTEQGDSAMYLCASSLIGQGGEQYFGPGTRLTVT.

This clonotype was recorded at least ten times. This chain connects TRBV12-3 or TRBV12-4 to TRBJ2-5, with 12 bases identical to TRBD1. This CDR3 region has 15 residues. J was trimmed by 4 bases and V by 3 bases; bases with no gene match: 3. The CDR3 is CASSFGDRGRETQYF. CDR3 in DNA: TGTGCCAGCAGTTTCGGGGACAGGGGGCGAGAGACCCAGTACTTC.

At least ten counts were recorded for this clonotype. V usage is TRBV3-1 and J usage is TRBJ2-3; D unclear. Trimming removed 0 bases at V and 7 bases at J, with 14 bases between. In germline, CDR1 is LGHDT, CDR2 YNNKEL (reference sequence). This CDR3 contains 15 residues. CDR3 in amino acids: CASSQDKLSRNTQYF. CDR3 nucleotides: TGTGCCAGCAGCCAAGATAAACTATCCCGCAATACGCAGTATTTT.

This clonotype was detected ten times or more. CDR3 coding DNA: TGTGCCAGCAGTCTTGACGGGGCCCCCTACGAGCAGTACTTC. Protein product: CASSLDGAPYEQYF. The chain carries TRBV28 and TRBJ2-7; D tentatively reads TRBD1 or TRBD2 (5 bases each). The V gene lost 5 bases and the J gene lost 2 bases, with 13 bases spanning the gap. The CDR3 runs 14 residues. Germline loops: CDR1 MDHEN, CDR2 SYDVKM.

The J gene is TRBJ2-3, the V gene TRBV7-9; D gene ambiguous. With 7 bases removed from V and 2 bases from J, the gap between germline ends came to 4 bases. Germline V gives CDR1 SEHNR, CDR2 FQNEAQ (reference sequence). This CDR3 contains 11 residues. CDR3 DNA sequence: TGTGCCAGCATGCTCACAGATACGCAGTATTTT. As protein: CASMLTDTQYF.

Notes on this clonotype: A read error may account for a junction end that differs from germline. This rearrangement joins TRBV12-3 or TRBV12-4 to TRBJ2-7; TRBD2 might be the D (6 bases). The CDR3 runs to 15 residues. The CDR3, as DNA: TGTGCCAGCAGTTTTTCCGGGACTCCTAAGGACGAGCAGCACTTC. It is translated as CASSFSGTPKDEQHF.

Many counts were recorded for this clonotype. CDR3 nucleotide sequence: TGTGCCAGCTCACCCGGGACACGTATTTTGAACACTGAAGCTTTCTTT. This gives the protein CASSPGTRILNTEAFF. This rearrangement joins TRBV18 to TRBJ1-1; TRBD1 might be the D (6 bases). The CDR3 covers 16 residues. Trimming took off 3 bases at V and 0 bases at J, with 14 bases between the two ends. Germline CDR1 is KGHSH and CDR2 is LQKENI.

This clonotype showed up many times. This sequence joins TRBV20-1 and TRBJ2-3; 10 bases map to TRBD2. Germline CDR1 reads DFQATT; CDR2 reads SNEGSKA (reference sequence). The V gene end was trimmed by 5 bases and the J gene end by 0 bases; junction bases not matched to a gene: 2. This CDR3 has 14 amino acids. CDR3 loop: CSAWTSGSTDTQYF. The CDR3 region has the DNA TGCAGTGCTTGGACTAGCGGCAGCACAGATACGCAGTATTTT.

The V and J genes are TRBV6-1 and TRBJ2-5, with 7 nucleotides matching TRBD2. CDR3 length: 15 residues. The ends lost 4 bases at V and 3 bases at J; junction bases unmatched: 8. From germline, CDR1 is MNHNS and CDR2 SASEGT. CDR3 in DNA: TGTGCCAGCAGTGCGCGACGCGGGGGAAAAGAGACCCAGTACTTC. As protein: CASSARRGGKETQYF.

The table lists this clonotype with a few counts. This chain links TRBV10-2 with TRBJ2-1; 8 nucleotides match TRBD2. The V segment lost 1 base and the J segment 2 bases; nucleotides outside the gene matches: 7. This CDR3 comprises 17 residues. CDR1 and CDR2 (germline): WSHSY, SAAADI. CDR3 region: CASSEFAAGGAYNEQFF. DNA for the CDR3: TGCGCCAGCAGTGAGTTTGCGGCGGGGGGCGCCTACAATGAGCAGTTCTTC.

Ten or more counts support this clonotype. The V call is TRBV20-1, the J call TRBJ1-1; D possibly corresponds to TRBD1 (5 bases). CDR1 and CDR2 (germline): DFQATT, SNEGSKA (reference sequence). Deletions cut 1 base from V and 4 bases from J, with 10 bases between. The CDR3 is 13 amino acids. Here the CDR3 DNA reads TGCAGTGCTAGAGGAGCAGGGTTCACTGAAGCTTTCTTT. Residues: CSARGAGFTEAFF.

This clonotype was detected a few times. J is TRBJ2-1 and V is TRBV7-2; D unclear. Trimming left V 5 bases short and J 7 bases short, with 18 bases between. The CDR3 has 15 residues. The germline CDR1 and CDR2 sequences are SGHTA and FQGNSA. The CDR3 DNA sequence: TGTGCCAGCAGCGAACCCCCGCTAAAGCCTAATGAGCAGTTCTTC. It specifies CASSEPPLKPNEQFF.

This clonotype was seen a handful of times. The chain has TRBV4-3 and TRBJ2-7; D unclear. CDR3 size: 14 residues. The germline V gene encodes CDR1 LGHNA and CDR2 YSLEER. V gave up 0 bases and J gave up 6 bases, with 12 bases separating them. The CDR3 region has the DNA TGCGCCAGCAGCCAAGAAATCGTACAGACCGAGCAGTACTTC. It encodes CASSQEIVQTEQYF.

CDR3 DNA sequence: TGCAGTACTGGGTTGGGGGGCGACTATGGCTACACCTTC. It is translated as CSTGLGGDYGYTF. The genes are TRBV20-1 and TRBJ1-2; the D gene is possibly TRBD1 (6 bases). The V end lost 8 bases, the J end lost 3 bases, and 16 bases lay between the germline ends. This CDR3 is 13 amino acids long. The germline V gene has CDR1 DFQATT and CDR2 SNEGSKA (reference sequence).

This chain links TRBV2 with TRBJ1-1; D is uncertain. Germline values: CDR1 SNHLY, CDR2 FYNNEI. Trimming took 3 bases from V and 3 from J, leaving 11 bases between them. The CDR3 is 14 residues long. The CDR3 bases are TGTGCCAGCAGTGACGAGGACGGATACACTGAAGCTTTCTTT. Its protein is CASSDEDGYTEAFF.

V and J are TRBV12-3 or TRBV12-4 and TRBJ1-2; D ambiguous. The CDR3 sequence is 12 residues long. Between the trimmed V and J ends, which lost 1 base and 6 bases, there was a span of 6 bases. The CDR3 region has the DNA TGTGCCAGCAGTTTAGACATCCATGGCTACACCTTC. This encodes CASSLDIHGYTF.

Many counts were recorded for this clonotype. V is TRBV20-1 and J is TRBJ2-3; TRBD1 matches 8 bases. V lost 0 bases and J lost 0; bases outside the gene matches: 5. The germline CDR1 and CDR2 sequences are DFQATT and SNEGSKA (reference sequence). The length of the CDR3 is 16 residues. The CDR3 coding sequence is TGCAGTGCTAGAGATTGGACAGGGACCAGCACAGATACGCAGTATTTT. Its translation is CSARDWTGTSTDTQYF.

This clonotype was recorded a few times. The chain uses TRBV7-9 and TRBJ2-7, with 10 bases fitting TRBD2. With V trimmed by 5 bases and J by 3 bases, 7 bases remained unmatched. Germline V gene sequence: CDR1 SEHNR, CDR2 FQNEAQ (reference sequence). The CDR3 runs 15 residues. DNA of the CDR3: TGTGCCAGCAGCCGAGCGGGAGGGCAGTACTACGAGCAGTACTTC. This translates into CASSRAGGQYYEQYF.

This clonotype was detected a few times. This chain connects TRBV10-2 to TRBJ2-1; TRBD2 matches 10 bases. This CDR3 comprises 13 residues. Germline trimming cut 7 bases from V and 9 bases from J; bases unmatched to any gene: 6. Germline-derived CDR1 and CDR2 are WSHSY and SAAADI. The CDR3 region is CASKLAGVGEQFF. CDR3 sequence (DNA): TGCGCCAGCAAGCTAGCGGGGGTTGGTGAGCAGTTCTTC.

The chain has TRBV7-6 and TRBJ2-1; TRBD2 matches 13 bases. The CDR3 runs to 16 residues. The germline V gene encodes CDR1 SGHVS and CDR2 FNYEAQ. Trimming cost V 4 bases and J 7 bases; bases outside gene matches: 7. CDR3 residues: CASSSPLAGGLNEQFF. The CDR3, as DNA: TGTGCCAGCAGCTCCCCACTAGCGGGGGGGCTGAATGAGCAGTTCTTC.

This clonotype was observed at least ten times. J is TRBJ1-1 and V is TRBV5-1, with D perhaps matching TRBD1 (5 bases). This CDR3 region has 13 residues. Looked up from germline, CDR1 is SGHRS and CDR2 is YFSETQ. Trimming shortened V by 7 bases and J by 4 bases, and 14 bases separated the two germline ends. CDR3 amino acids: CASGDGRITEAFF. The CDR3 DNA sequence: TGCGCCAGCGGGGACGGCCGCATCACTGAAGCTTTCTTT.